One and the same sample provided the 9 T cell receptor beta chains below, sequenced in a study of blood T cells in healthy people across ages (dated by TCRdb to the mid-2010s). Library prep was done by 5' RACE. TCRdb names Illumina HiSeq 2500 as the instrument used. A second roughly 6 to 12 cycle PCR used a sample-barcoded 5' primer and a J-beta primer mix. Using fastp at Q25 and MiXCR, TCRdb reprocessed the public reads and kept productive beta chains. CDR3 protein sequences are deduplicated, and each keeps its most common genes and DNA. Recorded for this sample are 550,000 to 800,000 distinct CDR3 sequences; about a third of them occurred a single time. 15% of the sample is taken by the ten largest. Sequencing used blood. Source of these receptors: a woman of 80 years or more in good health. Donor details come from another sample of the same person, matched by shared clones.

This clonotype was observed many times. This chain links TRBV7-2 with TRBJ2-7, with 7 bases identical to TRBD1. With V trimmed by 9 bases and J by 4 bases, 12 bases remained unmatched. CDR1 is SGHTA, CDR2 FQGNSA, per germline. The CDR3 runs to 14 residues. For the CDR3, the DNA is TGTGCCAGTAAGGTGGGGACAGACCTATACGAGCAGTACTTC. This translates into CASKVGTDLYEQYF.

The rearrangement joins TRBV5-1 to TRBJ2-1, with D possibly being TRBD1 (5 bases). The end of the DNA fits TRBJ2-7 better, so the J call may be wrong. Germline CDR1 is SGHRS and CDR2 is YFSETQ. The CDR3 runs to 15 residues. The CDR3 region is CASSSFREPYNEQYF. In DNA form, the CDR3 reads TGCGCCAGCAGCTCCTTCAGGGAACCCTACAATGAGCAGTACTTC.

The chain couples TRBV6-1 to TRBJ2-2; D unresolved. Trimming pared 5 bases from V and 2 bases from J, leaving 9 bases between. This CDR3 region has 14 residues. From germline, CDR1 is MNHNS and CDR2 SASEGT. The DNA for the CDR3 is TGTGCCAGCAGTAGGCAGAAAAACACCGGGGAGCTGTTTTTT. It encodes CASSRQKNTGELFF.

In this sample, this clonotype turned up many times. V usage is TRBV18 and J usage is TRBJ2-3; no definite D call. V lost 3 bases and J 0 bases, leaving 10 bases between the germline ends. Germline V gene sequence: CDR1 KGHSH, CDR2 LQKENI. CDR3 size: 15 residues. CDR3 DNA: TGTGCCAGCTCACCTTCGGTTGCTAGCACAGATACGCAGTATTTT. Translating it yields CASSPSVASTDTQYF.

In regard to this clonotype: An end of the junction differs from the germline gene, which may be a read error. This rearrangement joins TRBV7-2 to TRBJ2-1, with TRBD2 identical over 7 bases. Germline lookup yields CDR1 SGHTA and CDR2 FQGNSA. The CDR3 spans 15 residues. This chain's CDR3 is CASRVGAGEYSEQFF. In DNA, the CDR3 is TGTGCCAGTAGGGTCGGGGCGGGAGAATACAGTGAGCAGTTCTTC.

Many counts were recorded for this clonotype. The chain uses TRBV27 and TRBJ1-2; TRBD1 matches at 7 bases. The CDR3 extends over 13 amino acids. V trimming: 6 bases; J trimming: 4 bases; junction bases outside the gene matches: 5. Germline V gene lookup returns CDR1 MNHEY and CDR2 SMNVEV (reference sequence). For the CDR3, the DNA is TGTGCCAGCAGCAGACAGGGAGGCTATGGCTACACCTTC. This sequence encodes CASSRQGGYGYTF.

The chain uses TRBV6-2 or TRBV6-3 and TRBJ1-5; maybe TRBD1 (6 bases). This CDR3 has 14 amino acids. Trimming stripped 5 bases from V and 4 bases from J, with 12 bases between. CDR1 is MNHEY and CDR2 is SVGEGT in the germline V gene. The CDR3 DNA reads TGTGCCAGCAGTACTTCAGGGGCAAATCAGCCCCAGCATTTT. This gives the protein CASSTSGANQPQHF.

V usage is TRBV7-9 and J usage is TRBJ2-5; 7 bases fit TRBD1. This CDR3 spans 14 amino acids. The V gene's germline CDR1 is SEHNR and CDR2 FQNEAQ (reference sequence). The V gene end was trimmed by 5 bases and the J gene end by 9 bases; junction bases not matched to a gene: 12. Written as DNA, the CDR3 is TGTGCCAGCAGCACCCCAGGGGGTCAGGAGGCCCAGTACTTC. The encoded protein is CASSTPGGQEAQYF.

The rearrangement links TRBV6-5 to TRBJ1-1; D is ambiguous. V was trimmed by 0 bases and J by 2 bases, leaving 13 bases between them. Germline V gene lookup returns CDR1 MNHEY and CDR2 SVGAGI. The CDR3 length is 16 residues. The CDR3 DNA is TGTGCCAGCAGTTACTCGAACGGGGATGAAAACACTGAAGCTTTCTTT. This encodes CASSYSNGDENTEAFF.